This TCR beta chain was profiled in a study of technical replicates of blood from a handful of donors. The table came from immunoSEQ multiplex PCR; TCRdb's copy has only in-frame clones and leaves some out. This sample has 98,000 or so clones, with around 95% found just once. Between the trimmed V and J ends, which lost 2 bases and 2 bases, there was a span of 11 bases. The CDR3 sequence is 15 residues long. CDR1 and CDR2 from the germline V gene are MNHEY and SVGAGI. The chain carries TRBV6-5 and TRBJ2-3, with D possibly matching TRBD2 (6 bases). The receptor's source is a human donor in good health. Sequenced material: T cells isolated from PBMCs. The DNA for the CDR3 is TGTGCCAGCAGTTACGGGGGGAGCCTCACAGATACGCAGTATTTT. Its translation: CASSYGGSLTDTQYF.